The source of this T cell receptor (beta chain) is a study of blood T cell repertoires in COVID-19. Original processing methods: The assay estimated nucleated cells by amplifying reference gene primers. Method: immunoSEQ multiplex PCR; TCRdb's copy keeps in-frame clones and lacks some. The V and J calls and clone size come from that table; D and trimming were worked out from the DNA. Found here are under 250,000 clones, around 82% of them singletons; the top ten hold less than 3%. V was trimmed by 4 bases and J by 0 bases, leaving 13 bases between them. CDR1 GTSNPN and CDR2 SVGIG come from the germline V gene (reference sequence). This CDR3 spans 16 amino acids.

The chain couples TRBV30 to TRBJ1-6, with D tentatively TRBD1 (5 bases). This clonotype was obtained from a man aged 45-60 years with active or convalescent COVID-19. Source material: peripheral blood. CDR3 sequence: CAWNGAGSSYNSPLHF. Written as DNA, the CDR3 is TGTGCCTGGAACGGGGCGGGGAGCTCCTATAATTCACCCCTCCACTTT.